Presented here are 16 T cell receptor beta chains from one specimen sequenced in a study of chemoradiotherapy in HPV16-positive cancers. Data came from immunoSEQ multiplex PCR; TCRdb stores just in-frame clones and leaves some out. Of about 25,000 clones in the sample, around nine tenths were seen once. Here the sequenced sample was blood, taken from a patient who underwent chemoradiotherapy. Receptor source: a human donor with HPV-associated anogenital cancer.

The chain employs TRBV10-3 and TRBJ2-3; 9 bases agree with TRBD2. The junction had 16 bases not matched to a gene; V was cut back by 6 bases and J by 3 bases. The length of the CDR3 is 18 residues. Germline V gives CDR1 ENHRY, CDR2 SYGVKD. CDR3 coding DNA: TGTGCCATCAGCCCGAGTAGCGGGGGTCTCGCCTCAACAGATACGCAGTATTTT. The encoded protein is CAISPSSGGLASTDTQYF.

This rearrangement joins TRBV7-2 to TRBJ1-5; unclear D gene. The CDR3 consists of 15 residues. Germline V gene sequence: CDR1 SGHTA, CDR2 FQGNSA. V lost 5 bases and J lost 0, with 11 bases in between. The CDR3 region is CASSPDGYSNQPQHF. Here the CDR3 DNA reads TGTGCCAGCAGCCCGGACGGGTATAGCAATCAGCCCCAGCATTTT.

The gene calls are TRBV19 and TRBJ2-3; 7 nucleotides match TRBD1. V dropped 0 bases and J dropped 0; count of bases not matched to a gene: 0. The germline gives CDR1 LNHDA, CDR2 SQIVND (reference sequence). The CDR3 has 15 amino acids. CDR3 loop: CASSIDRGSTDTQYF. CDR3 DNA sequence: TGTGCCAGTAGTATAGACAGGGGGAGCACAGATACGCAGTATTTT. The full variable domain, completed using reference TRBV19 and TRBJ2-3, is DGGITQSPKYLFRKEGQNVTLSCEQNLNHDAMYWYRQDPGQGLRLIYYSQIVNDFQKGDIAEGYSVSREKKESFPLTVTSAQKNPTAFYLCASSIDRGSTDTQYFGPGTRLTVL.

The V gene is TRBV4-1, the J gene TRBJ2-5; D perhaps matches TRBD2 (5 bases). CDR1 and CDR2 (germline): MGHRA, YSYEKL. The CDR3 covers 14 residues. V was trimmed by 4 bases and J by 2 bases, leaving 11 bases between them. The CDR3 loop reads CASSLTRFQETQYF. In nucleotides, the CDR3 is TGCGCCAGCAGCCTAACTAGGTTTCAAGAGACCCAGTACTTC.

V is TRBV30 and J is TRBJ2-7; no clear D gene. V gave up 2 bases and J gave up 5 bases, with 7 bases separating them. This CDR3 is built from 11 residues. Germline lookup yields CDR1 GTSNPN and CDR2 SVGIG (reference sequence). The CDR3: CAWSRADEQYF. Written as DNA, the CDR3 is TGTGCCTGGAGTCGGGCGGACGAGCAGTACTTC.

The gene calls are TRBV5-6 and TRBJ2-7, with D perhaps TRBD2 (5 bases). CDR1 SGHDT and CDR2 YYEEEE come from the germline V gene. The CDR3 loop spans 14 amino acids. The V end was cut by 0 bases, the J end by 6 bases, with 13 bases between. The DNA for the CDR3 is TGTGCCAGCAGCTTGGTTGGATCTGCGGGCGAGCAGTACTTC. This translates into CASSLVGSAGEQYF. Full variable domain (rest looked up from reference TRBV5-6 and TRBJ2-7): DAGVTQSPTHLIKTRGQQVTLRCSPKSGHDTVSWYQQALGQGPQFIFQYYEEEERQRGNFPDRFSGHQFPNYSSELNVNALLLGDSALYLCASSLVGSAGEQYFGPGTRLTVT.

This chain links TRBV30 with TRBJ1-5; TRBD1 matches 8 bases. Germline-derived CDR1 and CDR2 are GTSNPN and SVGIG (reference sequence). Unmatched junction bases numbered 9, after V lost 3 bases and J lost 2 bases. This CDR3 comprises 16 residues. The CDR3 DNA sequence: TGTGCCTGGAGCTCCCCCGGGGGACAGGGCAATCAGCCCCAGCATTTT. Amino acids: CAWSSPGGQGNQPQHF.

This clone came up once. V and J are TRBV19 and TRBJ1-1, with unresolved D. The CDR3 runs 13 residues. The V gene's germline CDR1 is LNHDA and CDR2 SQIVND (reference sequence). V was pared by 5 bases and J by 5 bases, with 12 bases between. The CDR3 loop reads CASSPTGDTEAFF. CDR3 sequence (DNA): TGTGCCAGTAGTCCCACCGGGGATACTGAAGCTTTCTTT. The whole variable domain, remainder taken from reference TRBV19 and TRBJ1-1, is DGGITQSPKYLFRKEGQNVTLSCEQNLNHDAMYWYRQDPGQGLRLIYYSQIVNDFQKGDIAEGYSVSREKKESFPLTVTSAQKNPTAFYLCASSPTGDTEAFFGQGTRLTVV.

V gene TRBV2 combines with J gene TRBJ1-2; possibly TRBD1 for D (6 bases). V was cut by 9 bases and J by 4 bases, with 15 bases left in between. CDR1 SNHLY and CDR2 FYNNEI come from the germline V gene. The length of the CDR3 is 13 residues. Written as DNA, the CDR3 is TGTGCCAGAACACAGGGAAGAAGCTATGGCTACACCTTC. It yields the protein CARTQGRSYGYTF.

J is TRBJ1-1 and V is TRBV18; perhaps TRBD1 as D (5 bases). The CDR3 runs 14 residues. Germline values: CDR1 KGHSH, CDR2 LQKENI. V dropped 6 bases and J dropped 1 base, with 12 bases sitting between them. The CDR3 coding sequence is TGTGCCAGCTCCCCTTTAGGGGAGAACACTGAAGCTTTCTTT. This encodes CASSPLGENTEAFF.

This rearrangement joins TRBV5-5 to TRBJ2-7; 7 bases are a match to TRBD1. Trimming removed 3 bases from V and 3 bases from J; junction bases left unmatched: 6. The CDR3 runs to 14 residues. The germline V gene encodes CDR1 SGHKS and CDR2 YYEKEE (reference sequence). The CDR3 loop is CASSSTDRSYEQYF. The CDR3 DNA reads as TGTGCCAGCAGCTCAACGGACAGGAGCTACGAGCAGTACTTC. Looking up the rest from reference TRBV5-5 and TRBJ2-7 gives the full variable domain: DAGVTQSPTHLIKTRGQQVTLRCSPISGHKSVSWYQQVLGQGPQFIFQYYEKEERGRGNFPDRFSARQFPNYSSELNVNALLLGDSALYLCASSSTDRSYEQYFGPGTRLTVT.

This chain connects TRBV2 to TRBJ1-1, with D hard to call. Germline V gene data show CDR1 as SNHLY and CDR2 as FYNNEI. The CDR3 extends over 13 amino acids. Trimming shortened V by 4 bases and J by 5 bases, and 11 bases separated the two germline ends. The DNA of the CDR3 is TGTGCCAGCAGTGTCTGGGGAGAAACTGAAGCTTTCTTT. Translation: CASSVWGETEAFF.

The chain couples TRBV4-3 to TRBJ2-5; TRBD1 agrees at 7 bases. Germline V gene data show CDR1 as LGHNA and CDR2 as YSLEER. This CDR3 has 15 residues. Trimming cost V 2 bases and J 1 base; bases outside gene matches: 4. CDR3 in DNA: TGCGCCAGCAGCCAACTTACAGGGGTCCAAGAGACCCAGTACTTC. Translating gives CASSQLTGVQETQYF.

The sample holds one count of this clone. The rearrangement links TRBV5-1 to TRBJ2-7, with a weak D call TRBD1 (6 bases). V was shortened by 1 base and J by 2 bases, with 10 bases between the two germline ends. Germline CDR1 and CDR2: SGHRS and YFSETQ. CDR3 size: 14 residues. The CDR3 coding sequence is TGCGCCAGCAGCTTGAAGGGGGAAGCCTACGAGCAGTACTTC. It encodes CASSLKGEAYEQYF. Based on the CDR3 plus reference TRBV5-1 and TRBJ2-7, the full variable domain is KAGVTQTPRYLIKTRGQQVTLSCSPISGHRSVSWYQQTPGQGLQFLFEYFSETQRNKGNFPGRFSGRQFSNSRSEMNVSTLELGDSALYLCASSLKGEAYEQYFGPGTRLTVT.

The CDR3, as DNA: TGTGCCAGTAGTATTGGGACACATGGAGGCTACACCTTC. Its translation is CASSIGTHGGYTF. This rearrangement joins TRBV19 to TRBJ1-2; a weak D match, TRBD1 (6 bases). Germline V gene lookup returns CDR1 LNHDA and CDR2 SQIVND (reference sequence). The CDR3 sequence is 13 residues long. The germline V and J ends were trimmed by 3 bases and 8 bases, with 13 bases remaining between them.

This rearrangement joins TRBV6-1 to TRBJ2-7, with 13 bases lining up with TRBD2. The CDR3 runs to 15 residues. The germline V gene encodes CDR1 MNHNS and CDR2 SASEGT. After removal of 7 bases from V and 2 bases from J, the junction contained 5 bases not matched to a gene. The CDR3 DNA is TGTGCCAGCAACCCGACTAGCGGGAGGACCTACGAGCAGTACTTC. Protein: CASNPTSGRTYEQYF.